A selection of T cell receptor beta chains follows, all from one sample in a study of CDR3 diversity in severe acne. From the PCR reads, TCRdb called clonotypes with MiXCR, one entry per CDR3 protein. This table has about 76,000 distinct CDR3 sequences, under 60% appearing once. Sequenced input: blood. Receptors were obtained from a male donor in good health, without acne. Each CDR3 is given with its conserved first and last residue. Each record gives: CDR3 protein, CDR3 DNA, J gene, clone size, D gene, V gene. D genes are given only for firm matches. For some rows the clone size is stated as once, few or many, or as a class when expanded; others skip it.

CATSEAWRPYEQYF	TGTGCCACCAGTGAGGCCTGGCGGCCCTACGAGCAGTACTTC	TRBJ2-7	few	.	TRBV24-1
CASSFGDRAYNEQYF	TGTGCCAGCAGCTTTGGGGACAGGGCCTACAATGAGCAGTATTTT	TRBJ2-3	many	TRBD1	TRBV5-6
CASSPSRVANYGYTF	TGTGCCAGCAGTCCCAGCAGGGTGGCTAACTATGGCTACACCTTC	TRBJ1-2	.	.	TRBV7-3
CASSQTVSLSVGYTF	TGTGCCAGCAGTCAGACAGTTTCCCTGTCGGTGGGCTACACCTTC	TRBJ1-2	.	.	TRBV25-1
CSAPRGTDNEQFF	TGCAGTGCTCCCCGCGGGACAGACAATGAGCAGTTCTTC	TRBJ2-1	.	.	TRBV20-1
CATSRDAQTDTQYF	TGTGCCACCAGCAGAGATGCTCAAACAGATACGCAGTATTTT	TRBJ2-3	many	.	TRBV15
CASSLGLAGANVLTF	TGTGCCAGCAGTTTGGGGCTAGCTGGGGCCAACGTCCTGACTTTC	TRBJ2-6	.	.	TRBV28
CVSSESHGGSPLHF	TGCGTCAGCAGTGAGTCGCATGGGGGATCACCCCTCCACTTT	TRBJ1-6	.	.	TRBV10-2
CASKARGGGPQHF	TGTGCCAGCAAGGCCAGGGGAGGTGGTCCCCAGCATTTT	TRBJ1-5	many	.	TRBV6-5
CASSDRPGKGSPLHF	TGCGCCAGCAGCGACCGACCGGGGAAGGGGTCACCCCTCCACTTT	TRBJ1-6	once	.	TRBV5-1
CASTLLASIGELFF	TGTGCCAGCACCTTACTAGCTTCCATCGGGGAGCTGTTTTTT	TRBJ2-2	.	.	TRBV12-3/TRBV12-4